What follows are 26 T cell receptor beta chains derived from one specimen sequenced in a study of shared clonotypes between healthy human individuals. Sequencing was performed with immunoSEQ multiplex PCR; in TCRdb, only in-frame clones are kept and a portion is missing. The sample holds about 1.9 million clones; 93% are singletons and the top ten take under 2%. CD45RO-negative cells were positively selected for CCR7, leaving out terminally differentiated effector memory CD45RA+ cells. The sequencing input was naive CD8+ T cells from PBMCs. These receptor sequences come from a man between 18 and 29 years old in good health. Some clones in this sample may be carry-over from other donors' samples.

V gene TRBV7-9 combines with J gene TRBJ2-3; D tentatively reads TRBD1 or TRBD2 (6 bases each). The germline V gene has CDR1 SEHNR and CDR2 FQNEAQ (reference sequence). V lost 6 bases, J lost 0 bases, and 13 bases lay in between. There are 15 residues in the CDR3. CDR3 sequence: CASRKGGSSTDTQYF. DNA for the CDR3: TGTGCCAGCAGAAAGGGGGGCTCTAGCACAGATACGCAGTATTTT.

This clone was picked up one time. This chain links TRBV7-9 with TRBJ2-4; 7 bases fit TRBD1. Germline V gives CDR1 SEHNR, CDR2 FQNEAQ (reference sequence). J gave up 0 bases and V 5 bases, and 13 bases lay outside the gene matches. The CDR3 runs to 18 residues. The CDR3: CASSPRVRDSLAKNIQYF. CDR3 bases: TGTGCCAGCAGCCCACGGGTCCGGGACAGTCTAGCCAAAAACATTCAGTACTTC.

Regarding this clone: This specimen includes other DNA sequences encoding the same CDR3. The chain combines TRBV18 with TRBJ2-7; D may be TRBD2 (5 bases). Germline V gene sequence: CDR1 KGHSH, CDR2 LQKENI. V lost 3 bases and J lost 2, with 5 bases in between. The CDR3 runs to 12 residues. As DNA, the CDR3 is TGTGCCAGCTCACCCGGGACCTACGAGCAGTACTTC. It translates to CASSPGTYEQYF. Drawing the rest from reference TRBV18 and TRBJ2-7, the complete variable domain is NAGVMQNPRHLVRRRGQEARLRCSPMKGHSHVYWYRQLPEEGLKFMVYLQKENIIDESGMPKERFSAEFPKEGPSILRIQQVVRGDSAAYFCASSPGTYEQYFGPGTRLTVT.

The genes are TRBV7-9 and TRBJ1-3; the D is unclear. This CDR3 has 13 residues. Trimming left V 5 bases short and J 6 bases short, with 11 bases between. CDR1 is SEHNR and CDR2 is FQNEAQ in the germline V gene (reference sequence). As DNA, the CDR3 is TGTGCCAGCAGCCCCGGTGGTTCAAACACCATATATTTT. Translated: CASSPGGSNTIYF.

This clone showed up just once. The chain carries TRBV28 and TRBJ1-5; D is undetermined. Germline V gives CDR1 MDHEN, CDR2 SYDVKM. The ends were cut back, 4 bases at V and 6 bases at J, with 19 bases in the middle. The CDR3 has 16 amino acids. Here the CDR3 DNA reads TGTGCCAGCAGTTCCGGCACCCAGATGGGTGGTCAGCCCCAGCATTTT. This translates into CASSSGTQMGGQPQHF.

This chain uses TRBV25-1 with TRBJ2-1, with a tentative D call TRBD2 (7 bases). CDR3 length equals 16 residues. CDR1 and CDR2 (germline): MGHDK, SYGVNS. Between the trimmed V and J ends, which lost 4 bases and 8 bases, there was a span of 21 bases. In DNA form, the CDR3 reads TGTGCCAGCAGTGTTAAGGGGGGCGGGAGCTTCTATGAGCAGTTCTTC. Translated, it gives CASSVKGGGSFYEQFF.

This clone came up a few times. This rearrangement joins TRBV2 to TRBJ1-1, with 10 positions matching TRBD1. The CDR3 extends over 13 amino acids. J was trimmed by 2 bases and V by 11 bases; bases with no gene match: 5. CDR1 and CDR2 from the germline V gene are SNHLY and FYNNEI. CDR3 protein: CAHRDRGNTEAFF. CDR3 bases: TGTGCCCATCGGGACAGGGGAAACACTGAAGCTTTCTTT. The full variable domain, with the rest looked up from reference TRBV2 and TRBJ1-1, is EPEVTQTPSHQVTQMGQEVILRCVPISNHLYFYWYRQILGQKVEFLVSFYNNEISEKSEIFDDQFSVERPDGSNFTLKIRSTKLEDSAMYFCAHRDRGNTEAFFGQGTRLTVV.

The chain employs TRBV2 and TRBJ2-1; D unresolved. Trimming left V 7 bases short and J 6 bases short, with 10 bases between. CDR1 is SNHLY, CDR2 FYNNEI, per germline. The CDR3 consists of 12 residues. This CDR3 is CASMARSNEQFF. DNA for the CDR3: TGTGCCAGCATGGCAAGGAGCAATGAGCAGTTCTTC.

In nucleotides, the CDR3 is TGCGCCAGCAGCCAAGGGGTCGATTGGGAGCAGCCCCAGCATTTT. Its protein is CASSQGVDWEQPQHF. The V gene is TRBV4-1, the J gene TRBJ1-5; no clear D. CDR3 length equals 15 residues. Trimming removed 1 base from V and 7 bases from J, with 14 bases in between. Germline CDR1 reads MGHRA; CDR2 reads YSYEKL.

The chain combines TRBV6-1 with TRBJ2-7; possibly TRBD1 for D (6 bases). Trimming shortened V by 11 bases and J by 2 bases, and 16 bases separated the two germline ends. Germline CDR1 is MNHNS and CDR2 is SASEGT. This CDR3 region has 13 residues. CDR3 sequence reads: CAVRQAAAYEQYF. CDR3 in DNA: TGTGCCGTTCGACAGGCAGCCGCCTACGAGCAGTACTTC.

This sequence joins TRBV14 and TRBJ2-3; perhaps TRBD2 as D (6 bases). Germline lookup yields CDR1 SGHDN and CDR2 FVKESK. Trimming shortened V by 1 base and J by 6 bases, and 17 bases separated the two germline ends. The CDR3 is 16 amino acids. The CDR3: CASSQVPGVLGDTQYF. CDR3 DNA sequence: TGTGCCAGCAGCCAAGTCCCGGGAGTCCTAGGCGATACGCAGTATTTT.

This clone was detected only once. The V gene is TRBV5-1, the J gene TRBJ1-5, with 8 nucleotides matching TRBD1. J was trimmed by 3 bases and V by 6 bases; bases with no gene match: 8. This CDR3 has 15 amino acids. From germline, CDR1 is SGHRS and CDR2 YFSETQ. In DNA form, the CDR3 reads TGCGCCAGCAACCCCGGGACAGGAGACAATCAGCCCCAGCATTTT. Translation: CASNPGTGDNQPQHF.

CDR3 residues: CASSLEPRGEQYF. The DNA of the CDR3 is TGTGCCAGCAGTTTAGAGCCCCGGGGCGAGCAGTACTTC. V is TRBV27 and J is TRBJ2-7; tentative D call: TRBD2 (5 bases). Germline loops: CDR1 MNHEY, CDR2 SMNVEV (reference sequence). The CDR3 is 13 residues long. Trimming stripped 2 bases from V and 6 bases from J, with 11 bases between.

V and J are TRBV27 and TRBJ2-3; 10 positions match TRBD1. The CDR3 loop spans 15 amino acids. The V and J ends lost 6 bases and 6 bases, in that order; junction bases with no gene match: 9. CDR1 and CDR2 from the germline V gene are MNHEY and SMNVEV (reference sequence). The CDR3 sequence is CASRVRGQGTDTQYF. The CDR3 coding sequence is TGTGCCAGCAGGGTCCGGGGACAGGGGACCGATACGCAGTATTTT.

A note on this clone: This same CDR3 is encoded by further DNA sequences in the sample. V usage is TRBV5-1 and J usage is TRBJ1-1; D ambiguous. This CDR3 has 12 amino acids. CDR1 SGHRS and CDR2 YFSETQ come from the germline V gene. Trimming shortened V by 2 bases and J by 3 bases, and 5 bases separated the two germline ends. The chain's CDR3 is CASSLGYTEAFF. The CDR3 nucleotides are TGCGCCAGCAGCTTAGGATACACTGAAGCTTTCTTT.

In regard to this clone: In the same sample, other DNA sequences code for this CDR3. The CDR3 loop reads CASSQGGGGYTF. The CDR3 DNA follows: TGCGCCAGCAGCCAAGGGGGAGGCGGCTACACCTTC. The gene calls are TRBV4-3 and TRBJ1-2; no firm D call. Trimming removed 1 base at V and 8 bases at J, with 8 bases between. Germline CDR1 reads LGHNA; CDR2 reads YSLEER. The CDR3 is 12 amino acids.

The V and J genes are TRBV5-4 and TRBJ2-7; 8 bases match TRBD2. The CDR3 extends over 15 amino acids. Germline V lookup: CDR1 SGHNT, CDR2 YYREEE (reference sequence). The ends lost 4 bases at V and 9 bases at J; junction bases unmatched: 15. DNA of the CDR3: TGTGCCAGCAGCGTGTGGACTAGCTTAGGAGGTGGGCAGTACTTC. Protein: CASSVWTSLGGGQYF. Drawing the rest from reference TRBV5-4 and TRBJ2-7, the complete variable domain is ETGVTQSPTHLIKTRGQQVTLRCSSQSGHNTVSWYQQALGQGPQFIFQYYREEENGRGNFPPRFSGLQFPNYSSELNVNALELDDSALYLCASSVWTSLGGGQYFGPGTRLTVT.

This sequence joins TRBV14 and TRBJ1-5; no firm D call. The CDR3 spans 14 residues. V was cut by 3 bases and J by 0 bases, with 6 bases left in between. Germline-derived CDR1 and CDR2 are SGHDN and FVKESK. The CDR3 here is CASSQGYSNQPQHF. The CDR3 DNA reads TGTGCCAGCAGCCAGGGGTATAGCAATCAGCCCCAGCATTTT.

The chain combines TRBV11-2 with TRBJ1-2; TRBD1 is a possible D gene (5 bases). Germline CDR1 reads SGHAT; CDR2 reads FQNNGV. V gave up 4 bases and J gave up 4 bases, with 10 bases separating them. The CDR3 is 13 amino acids. The chain's CDR3 is CASSYGTPYGYTF. As DNA, the CDR3 is TGTGCCAGCAGCTACGGGACGCCCTATGGCTACACCTTC.

As to this clone: Different DNA sequences within this sample yield the same CDR3. This sequence joins TRBV6-5 and TRBJ2-7, with TRBD1 matching 8 bases. This CDR3 has 16 amino acids. Trimming at V came to 0 bases and at J to 0 bases, leaving 4 bases not matched to a gene. Germline CDR1 is MNHEY and CDR2 is SVGAGI. The CDR3 protein is CASSYSTGQVSYEQYF. The CDR3 nucleotides are TGTGCCAGCAGTTACTCGACGGGACAGGTCTCCTACGAGCAGTACTTC.

The chain uses TRBV28 and TRBJ2-7; D is possibly TRBD1 or TRBD2 (5 bases each). Trimming shortened V by 6 bases and J by 5 bases, and 14 bases separated the two germline ends. Germline V gene data show CDR1 as MDHEN and CDR2 as SYDVKM. There are 13 residues in the CDR3. CDR3 DNA: TGTGCCAGCAGGGGAATAGGGACCCACGAGCAGTACTTC. Protein product: CASRGIGTHEQYF.

This chain uses TRBV6-1 with TRBJ2-1; TRBD2 matches 7 bases. Trimming cost V 0 bases and J 7 bases; bases outside gene matches: 9. Germline assignment: CDR1 MNHNS and CDR2 SASEGT. This CDR3 has 16 residues. The CDR3 DNA sequence: TGTGCCAGCAGTGAAGCGGGGGGAGGGCCGGGAAATGAGCAGTTCTTC. This sequence encodes CASSEAGGGPGNEQFF.

This clone has a single count. V is TRBV6-5 and J is TRBJ1-5, with 8 bases matching TRBD1. The germline CDR1 and CDR2 sequences are MNHEY and SVGAGI. J gave up 9 bases and V 6 bases, and 10 bases lay outside the gene matches. The CDR3 loop spans 14 amino acids. The CDR3 here is CASRTRGLGWPQHF. The DNA for the CDR3 is TGTGCCAGCAGAACCAGGGGGCTAGGATGGCCCCAGCATTTT.

This chain connects TRBV27 to TRBJ1-1, with TRBD1 matching over 9 bases. V lost 5 bases to trimming and J lost 5 bases; unmatched junction nucleotides: 6. The CDR3 is made up of 14 amino acids. CDR1 is MNHEY, CDR2 SMNVEV, per germline (reference sequence). As DNA, the CDR3 is TGTGCCAGCAGTCCGGGGACAGGGTTTACTGAAGCTTTCTTT. This encodes CASSPGTGFTEAFF.

The chain is built from TRBV4-1 and TRBJ1-2; perhaps TRBD1 as D (5 bases). Germline values: CDR1 MGHRA, CDR2 YSYEKL. Between the trimmed V and J ends, which lost 0 bases and 4 bases, there was a span of 9 bases. The CDR3 length is 14 residues. The CDR3 nucleotides are TGCGCCAGCAGCCAAGAGGAGACAGCCTATGGCTACACCTTC. Translation gives CASSQEETAYGYTF.

This chain connects TRBV28 to TRBJ1-1; tentatively, D is TRBD1 (6 bases). V shed 7 bases and J shed 2 bases, with 17 bases lying between them. Germline CDR1 is MDHEN and CDR2 is SYDVKM. The CDR3 spans 15 residues. The CDR3 coding sequence is TGTGCCAGCACTCCCGGCCCGACAGGAAACACTGAAGCTTTCTTT. Its protein is CASTPGPTGNTEAFF. The full variable domain, rest sourced from reference TRBV28 and TRBJ1-1, is DVKVTQSSRYLVKRTGEKVFLECVQDMDHENMFWYRQDPGLGLRLIYFSYDVKMKEKGDIPEGYSVSREKKERFSLILESASTNQTSMYLCASTPGPTGNTEAFFGQGTRLTVV.